In its sample, the clone carrying this T cell receptor (beta chain) was seen a few times. Its antigen is currently unknown. The sample belongs to a study of cytomegalovirus exposure and HLA in healthy donors. PCR employed 60 Vbeta and 13 Jbeta primers. Assay used: immunoSEQ multiplex PCR; TCRdb lists only in-frame clones, some missing. The data show some 190,000 clones, about 76% seen once. The CDR3 contains 16 residues. With 5 bases clipped from V and 1 base from J, the junction kept 10 bases outside the gene matches. From germline, CDR1 is MDHEN and CDR2 SYDVKM. Findings of the study overall: In a later analysis, DRB1 alleles had the most associated TCRs; HLA-C alleles the fewest. Evidence from a later analysis indicated that most CMV-associated TCR beta chains looked HLA-restricted. An analysis that was carried out later associated 15,000 to 20,000 TCR beta sequences with HLA alleles at 0.05 false discovery rate. Among the sequence variants, a highly shared cluster was likely an artifact of sequencing.

This chain connects TRBV28 to TRBJ2-7, with 8 bases fitting TRBD2. The source material was PBMCs. The receptor was isolated from a woman aged 50 to 60 in good health and CMV-seronegative. The CDR3 nucleotides read TGTGCCAGCAGTCTACTTGAAGTAGCGGGGTCCTACGAGCAGTACTTC. It encodes CASSLLEVAGSYEQYF.